A single TCR beta chain is shown here with its context. This record belongs to a study of blood T cell repertoires in COVID-19. Whole-study context: COVID-19 samples, acute and convalescent, were from the United States, Italy and Spain.

As originally analysed: Reference gene primers were amplified, and this amplification served to estimate nucleated cell counts. Some clones are missing from TCRdb's copy, which holds only in-frame ones; the method was immunoSEQ multiplex PCR. The D gene and trimming were derived from the DNA, and the V and J assignments and clone size from that table. The sample yields 85,000 to 95,000 clones, 72% seen once. With 3 bases removed from V and 0 bases from J, the gap between germline ends came to 12 bases. The CDR3 sequence is 16 residues long. CDR1 is KGHSH and CDR2 is LQKENI in the germline V gene. Sequencing was performed on peripheral blood. This chain uses TRBV18 with TRBJ1-5; tentatively, D is TRBD1 (6 bases). The receptor was derived from a woman of 80 years or more with acute or convalescent COVID-19. This CDR3 is CASSPRRTDSNQPQHF. CDR3 nucleotide sequence: TGTGCCAGCTCACCTCGGAGGACAGATAGCAATCAGCCCCAGCATTTT.